The next 4 T cell receptor beta chains were all read from a single sample in a study of radiation and T cells in renal cell carcinoma. Time point of the sample: blood 4 weeks post-SBRT, at nephrectomy. Treatment denoted: 15 Gy SBRT to primary tumor, nephrectomy 4 weeks later. Sequencing was performed with immunoSEQ multiplex PCR; in TCRdb, only in-frame clones are kept and a portion is missing. The data hold about 150,000 clones, with less than 90% observed a single time. This material consisted of blood, taken from a patient whose treatment included radiotherapy and nephrectomy. The receptors derive from a woman aged 45-59 years with renal cell carcinoma.

The chain joins TRBV10-3 to TRBJ1-1, with 8 nucleotides matching TRBD1. The CDR3 is 15 amino acids. Germline V gene sequence: CDR1 ENHRY, CDR2 SYGVKD. V trimming: 2 bases; J trimming: 4 bases; junction bases outside the gene matches: 6. CDR3 in amino acids: CAISEAQGGSTEAFF. Written as DNA, the CDR3 is TGTGCCATCAGTGAGGCACAGGGGGGGAGCACTGAAGCTTTCTTT.

J is TRBJ2-5 and V is TRBV19; tentative D call: TRBD1 (5 bases). CDR1 is LNHDA and CDR2 is SQIVND in the germline V gene (reference sequence). The CDR3 spans 13 residues. V shed 5 bases and J shed 3 bases, with 10 bases lying between them. CDR3 loop: CASSPQGKETQYF. CDR3 in DNA: TGTGCCAGTAGTCCTCAGGGAAAAGAGACCCAGTACTTC.

This chain joins TRBV9 and TRBJ2-7; D uncertain. The germline V gene has CDR1 SGDLS and CDR2 YYNGEE. V dropped 0 bases and J dropped 2 bases, with 12 bases sitting between them. This CDR3 has 15 amino acids. The CDR3 DNA is TGTGCCAGCAGCGTAGATGGGCGAGAAACCTACGAGCAGTACTTC. Translating it yields CASSVDGRETYEQYF.

This clone was detected once. The V call is TRBV4-2, the J call TRBJ1-4; 9 bases match TRBD1. This CDR3 comprises 15 residues. The germline CDR1 and CDR2 sequences are LGHNA and YNFKEQ. The J segment lost 4 bases and the V segment lost 1 base, leaving 1 base of the junction unmatched. This CDR3 reads CASSQGGQGNEKLFF. In nucleotides, the CDR3 is TGTGCCAGCAGCCAAGGGGGACAGGGTAATGAAAAACTGTTTTTT.